What follows are 27 T cell receptor beta chains derived from one specimen sequenced in a study of shared clonotypes between healthy human individuals. Clones were sequenced by immunoSEQ multiplex PCR, and TCRdb holds only the in-frame ones, with some missing. The repertoire holds around 2.5 million clones, with approximately 93% as singletons. Material: naive CD4+ T cells from PBMCs. Subset reported: CD45RA+ positively selected. These receptors came from a man aged 18-30 years in good health. Some clones in this sample may be carry-over from other donors' samples.

The chain recombines TRBV7-9 with TRBJ2-1; unclear D gene. CDR1 SEHNR and CDR2 FQNEAQ come from the germline V gene (reference sequence). With 2 bases removed from V and 5 bases from J, the gap between germline ends came to 10 bases. CDR3 length: 14 amino acids. The CDR3 loop is CASSLRETHNEQFF. In nucleotides, the CDR3 is TGTGCCAGCAGCTTACGTGAGACCCACAATGAGCAGTTCTTC.

The chain carries TRBV7-2 and TRBJ2-7; a possible D gene is TRBD1 (6 bases). V lost 3 bases and J 2 bases, leaving 14 bases between the germline ends. This CDR3 is 15 amino acids long. The germline gives CDR1 SGHTA, CDR2 FQGNSA. The CDR3 is CASSFDGQGPYEQYF. The CDR3 region has the DNA TGTGCCAGCAGCTTTGATGGGCAGGGGCCCTACGAGCAGTACTTC.

V is TRBV11-2 and J is TRBJ2-1; the D is unclear. This CDR3 has 16 residues. Germline V gene sequence: CDR1 SGHAT, CDR2 FQNNGV. V gave up 5 bases and J gave up 7 bases, with 21 bases separating them. CDR3 sequence: CASSLKRLRMGNEQFF. CDR3 nucleotides: TGTGCCAGCAGCCTAAAGAGGTTAAGGATGGGGAATGAGCAGTTCTTC.

The J gene is TRBJ2-1, the V gene TRBV7-9; D possibly corresponds to TRBD2 (6 bases). Trimming removed 5 bases at V and 10 bases at J, with 24 bases between. From germline, CDR1 is SEHNR and CDR2 FQNEAQ (reference sequence). The CDR3 runs 16 residues. In nucleotides, the CDR3 is TGTGCCAGCAGCCCAAGAGAGGCTAGCGCGAGTGGAGAGCAGTTCTTC. Amino acids: CASSPREASASGEQFF. The full variable domain, in which reference TRBV7-9 and TRBJ2-1 provide the parts outside the CDR3, is DTGVSQNPRHKITKRGQNVTFRCDPISEHNRLYWYRQTLGQGPEFLTYFQNEAQLEKSRLLSDRFSAERPKGSFSTLEIQRTEQGDSAMYLCASSPREASASGEQFFGPGTRLTVL.

This chain links TRBV6-1 with TRBJ1-5; the D is unclear. CDR1 is MNHNS, CDR2 SASEGT, per germline. Trimming cost V 4 bases and J 0 bases, with 4 bases left between them. This CDR3 is built from 13 residues. In DNA, the CDR3 is TGTGCCAGCAGTGGTTATAGCAATCAGCCCCAGCATTTT. Translated, it gives CASSGYSNQPQHF.

V and J are TRBV5-4 and TRBJ2-3; no firm D call. Germline loops: CDR1 SGHNT, CDR2 YYREEE (reference sequence). The CDR3 totals 15 residues. The V gene lost 3 bases and the J gene lost 0 bases, with 11 bases spanning the gap. The CDR3 here is CASSSQKASTDTQYF. In nucleotides, the CDR3 is TGTGCCAGCAGCTCACAGAAAGCTAGCACAGATACGCAGTATTTT.

The chain carries TRBV4-2 and TRBJ2-1, with 10 bases fitting TRBD2. The CDR3 has 15 amino acids. CDR1 and CDR2 from the germline V gene are LGHNA and YNFKEQ. Germline trimming cut 5 bases from V and 2 bases from J; bases unmatched to any gene: 3. The chain's CDR3 is CASSSSGRAYNEQFF. The CDR3 region has the DNA TGTGCCAGCAGCTCCAGCGGGAGGGCCTACAATGAGCAGTTCTTC.

As concerns this clone: The same CDR3 also results from other DNA sequences found in this sample. The chain combines TRBV6-5 with TRBJ1-1; D gene ambiguous. Germline V gene data show CDR1 as MNHEY and CDR2 as SVGAGI. V lost 4 bases to trimming and J lost 1 base, with 13 bases between them. CDR3 length: 15 residues. The CDR3 coding sequence is TGTGCCAGCAGTTTCCTGTCTGAGGGGAACACTGAAGCTTTCTTT. This codes for CASSFLSEGNTEAFF.

Concerning this clone: The sample has other DNA sequences that encode this CDR3 too. The rearrangement uses TRBV5-1 and TRBJ1-4; D is possibly TRBD1 (5 bases). V lost 0 bases and J 8 bases, leaving 11 bases between the germline ends. Germline V gene sequence: CDR1 SGHRS, CDR2 YFSETQ. This CDR3 is built from 14 residues. CDR3 nucleotide sequence: TGCGCCAGCAGCTTGGAGGGGTGGGGCGAAAAACTGTTTTTT. Protein sequence: CASSLEGWGEKLFF.

The chain uses TRBV6-1 and TRBJ1-1; the D is unclear. The CDR3 sequence is 13 residues long. V lost 2 bases and J lost 6, with 10 bases in between. The V gene's germline CDR1 is MNHNS and CDR2 SASEGT. The CDR3 coding sequence is TGTGCCAGCAGTGAACGACAAGCCGCTGAAGCTTTCTTT. Encoded protein: CASSERQAAEAFF.

The V gene is TRBV4-1, the J gene TRBJ2-1, with TRBD2 matching over 12 bases. In germline, CDR1 is MGHRA, CDR2 YSYEKL. This CDR3 spans 15 amino acids. V shed 6 bases, J shed 9 bases, and the junction held 9 bases outside the gene matches. CDR3 sequence reads: CASRPLAGGPGEQFF. CDR3 DNA sequence: TGCGCCAGCAGACCCCTAGCGGGAGGGCCGGGTGAGCAGTTCTTC.

This clone was recorded a few times. The genes are TRBV5-1 and TRBJ2-2; no definite D call. V shed 2 bases and J shed 1 base, with 6 bases lying between them. The CDR3 contains 14 residues. Germline CDR1 reads SGHRS; CDR2 reads YFSETQ. DNA of the CDR3: TGCGCCAGCAGCTTTGTTCAGAACACCGGGGAGCTGTTTTTT. Protein product: CASSFVQNTGELFF.

This chain joins TRBV7-3 and TRBJ2-7; D ambiguous. The germline gives CDR1 SGHTA, CDR2 FQGTGA. V shed 4 bases and J shed 0 bases, with 13 bases lying between them. This CDR3 has 15 amino acids. The CDR3 region has the DNA TGTGCCAGCAGCTCCGGACCTCCCAGCTCCTACGAGCAGTACTTC. Its protein product is CASSSGPPSSYEQYF.

This chain uses TRBV11-2 with TRBJ1-1; 7 bases agree with TRBD1. Germline CDR1 SGHAT, CDR2 FQNNGV. CDR3 length: 15 amino acids. The trim removed 1 base at V and 3 bases at J, leaving 5 bases unmatched. CDR3 DNA: TGTGCCAGCAGCTTAGTGAGGGGGCCTGACACTGAAGCTTTCTTT. This sequence encodes CASSLVRGPDTEAFF.

CDR3: CASSYTRGQGSYEQYF. The DNA for the CDR3 is TGTGCCAGCAGTTACACGAGGGGGCAGGGATCCTACGAGCAGTACTTC. The chain links TRBV6-5 to TRBJ2-7, with TRBD1 matching over 7 bases. CDR1 and CDR2 from the germline V gene are MNHEY and SVGAGI. CDR3 length equals 16 residues. J was trimmed by 1 base and V by 2 bases; bases with no gene match: 8.

The V gene is TRBV6-1, the J gene TRBJ1-1; D is possibly TRBD1 (5 bases). This CDR3 has 15 amino acids. Trimming removed 5 bases from V and 1 base from J, with 14 bases in between. The V gene's germline CDR1 is MNHNS and CDR2 SASEGT. The CDR3 nucleotides read TGTGCCAGCAGTCGTCCGGGACGGAGGAACACTGAAGCTTTCTTT. Protein sequence: CASSRPGRRNTEAFF.

The chain combines TRBV10-2 with TRBJ1-5; the D is unclear. Trimming pared 5 bases from V and 2 bases from J, leaving 4 bases between. Germline assignment: CDR1 WSHSY and CDR2 SAAADI. The CDR3 loop spans 12 amino acids. CDR3 DNA sequence: TGCGCCAGCAGTTTAGGCAATCAGCCCCAGCATTTT. This translates into CASSLGNQPQHF.

Points on this clone: The sample contains more than one DNA sequence encoding this CDR3. This sequence joins TRBV5-1 and TRBJ1-1, with D possibly TRBD1 on 6 matching bases. The CDR3 consists of 13 residues. Trimming stripped 1 base from V and 4 bases from J, with 8 bases between. The germline CDR1 and CDR2 sequences are SGHRS and YFSETQ. The CDR3 DNA follows: TGCGCCAGCAGCTTGACAGGGTTCACTGAAGCTTTCTTT. It yields the protein CASSLTGFTEAFF.

This CDR3 reads CASSQEGVPDEFF. CDR3 sequence (DNA): TGCGCCAGCAGCCAAGAAGGCGTACCCGATGAGTTCTTC. The chain combines TRBV4-1 with TRBJ2-1; D is undetermined. With 0 bases removed from V and 14 bases from J, the gap between germline ends came to 14 bases. CDR1 is MGHRA, CDR2 YSYEKL, per germline. The CDR3 totals 13 residues.

This clone appeared a single time. This chain joins TRBV7-9 and TRBJ2-3; D is perhaps TRBD2 (6 bases). Germline CDR1 SEHNR, CDR2 FQNEAQ (reference sequence). The CDR3 extends over 16 amino acids. Trimming took 6 bases from V and 1 from J, leaving 17 bases between them. The CDR3 DNA follows: TGTGCCAGCAGTGATAGAAAATGGGGGGGCACAGATACGCAGTATTTT. It codes for CASSDRKWGGTDTQYF.

The chain employs TRBV28 and TRBJ1-1, with 8 bases fitting TRBD1. The junction had 15 bases not matched to a gene; V was cut back by 6 bases and J by 3 bases. Looked up from germline, CDR1 is MDHEN and CDR2 is SYDVKM. The CDR3 extends over 17 amino acids. CDR3 region: CASRRGTGTLRYTEAFF. In nucleotides, the CDR3 is TGTGCCAGCAGGAGGGGGACAGGAACTTTGAGGTACACTGAAGCTTTCTTT.

The rearrangement uses TRBV27 and TRBJ2-1, with TRBD1 identical over 11 bases. This CDR3 spans 13 amino acids. V lost 8 bases, J lost 6 bases, and 3 bases stayed unmatched. The germline V gene has CDR1 MNHEY and CDR2 SMNVEV (reference sequence). CDR3 sequence (DNA): TGTGCCAGCGGGACAGGGGGGGGCAATGAGCAGTTCTTC. As protein: CASGTGGGNEQFF.

V usage is TRBV5-1 and J usage is TRBJ2-7; TRBD2 agrees at 10 bases. The CDR3 runs to 14 residues. Germline V CDR1 and CDR2: SGHRS, YFSETQ. With 7 bases clipped from V and 4 bases from J, the junction kept 8 bases outside the gene matches. The CDR3 is CASGPGLAFYEQYF. The CDR3, as DNA: TGCGCCAGCGGCCCGGGACTAGCGTTTTACGAGCAGTACTTC.

This chain uses TRBV5-3 with TRBJ2-7; 10 bases map to TRBD2. TRBV5-3 is filed as an ORF, its function uncertain. V lost 3 bases to trimming and J lost 3 bases; unmatched junction nucleotides: 3. The CDR3 is 14 amino acids. The CDR3 is CARSWQREGYEQYF. The DNA of the CDR3 is TGTGCCAGAAGCTGGCAGCGGGAGGGCTACGAGCAGTACTTC.

The chain is built from TRBV4-3 and TRBJ2-6; no reliable D call. Trimming left V 2 bases short and J 5 bases short, with 4 bases between. This CDR3 is built from 13 residues. CDR1 is LGHNA, CDR2 YSLEER, per germline. Here the CDR3 reads CASSQHRANVLTF. The CDR3 bases are TGCGCCAGCAGCCAACACCGGGCCAACGTCCTGACTTTC.

The chain is built from TRBV28 and TRBJ2-1; 7 bases line up with TRBD1. The V gene's germline CDR1 is MDHEN and CDR2 SYDVKM. This CDR3 has 12 amino acids. The junction had 8 bases not matched to a gene; V was cut back by 6 bases and J by 12 bases. CDR3 DNA: TGTGCCAGCAGCTCGACAGGGTTTATGCAGTTCTTC. This codes for CASSSTGFMQFF. Combining the CDR3 with reference TRBV28 and TRBJ2-1 gives the whole variable domain DVKVTQSSRYLVKRTGEKVFLECVQDMDHENMFWYRQDPGLGLRLIYFSYDVKMKEKGDIPEGYSVSREKKERFSLILESASTNQTSMYLCASSSTGFMQFFGPGTRLTVL.

This chain links TRBV5-1 with TRBJ1-4; the D gene is possibly TRBD1 (6 bases). The CDR3 loop spans 13 amino acids. Germline V CDR1 and CDR2: SGHRS, YFSETQ. Trimming stripped 4 bases from V and 5 bases from J, with 9 bases between. CDR3 sequence: CASSVGTNEKLFF. CDR3 bases: TGCGCCAGCAGCGTTGGGACAAATGAAAAACTGTTTTTT.